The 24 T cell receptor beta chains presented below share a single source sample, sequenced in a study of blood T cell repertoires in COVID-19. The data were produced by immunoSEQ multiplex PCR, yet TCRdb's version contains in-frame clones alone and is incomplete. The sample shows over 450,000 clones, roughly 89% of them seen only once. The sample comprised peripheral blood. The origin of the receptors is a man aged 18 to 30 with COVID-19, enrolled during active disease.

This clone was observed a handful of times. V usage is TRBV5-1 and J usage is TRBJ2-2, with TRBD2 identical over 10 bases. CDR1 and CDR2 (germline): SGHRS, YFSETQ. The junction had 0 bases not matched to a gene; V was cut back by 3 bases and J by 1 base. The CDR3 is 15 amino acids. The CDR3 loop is CASSSSGGNTGELFF. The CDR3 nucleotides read TGCGCCAGCAGCTCTAGCGGGGGGAACACCGGGGAGCTGTTTTTT.

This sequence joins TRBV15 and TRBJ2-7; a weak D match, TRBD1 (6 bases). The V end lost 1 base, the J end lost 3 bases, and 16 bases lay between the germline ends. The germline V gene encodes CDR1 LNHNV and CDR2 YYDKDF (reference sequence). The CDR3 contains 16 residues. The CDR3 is CATSRGGWDTHYEQYF. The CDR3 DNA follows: TGTGCCACCAGCAGAGGGGGGTGGGACACACACTACGAGCAGTACTTC. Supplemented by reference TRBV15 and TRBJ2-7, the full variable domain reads DAMVIQNPRYQVTQFGKPVTLSCSQTLNHNVMYWYQQKSSQAPKLLFHYYDKDFNNEADTPDNFQSRRPNTSFCFLDIRSPGLGDTAMYLCATSRGGWDTHYEQYFGPGTRLTVT.

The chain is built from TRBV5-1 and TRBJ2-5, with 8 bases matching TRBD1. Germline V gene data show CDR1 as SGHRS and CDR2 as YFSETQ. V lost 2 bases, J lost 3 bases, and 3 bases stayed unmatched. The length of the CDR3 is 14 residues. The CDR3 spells CASSFSGQEETQYF. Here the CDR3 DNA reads TGCGCCAGCAGCTTCTCGGGACAGGAAGAGACCCAGTACTTC.

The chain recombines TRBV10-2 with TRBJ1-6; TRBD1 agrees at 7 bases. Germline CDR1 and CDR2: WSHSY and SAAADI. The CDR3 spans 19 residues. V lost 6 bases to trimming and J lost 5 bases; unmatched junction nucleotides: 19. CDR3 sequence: CASREAGRDSRIDNSPLHF. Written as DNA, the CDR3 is TGCGCCAGCAGAGAGGCCGGCAGGGACAGCCGAATTGATAATTCACCCCTCCACTTT.

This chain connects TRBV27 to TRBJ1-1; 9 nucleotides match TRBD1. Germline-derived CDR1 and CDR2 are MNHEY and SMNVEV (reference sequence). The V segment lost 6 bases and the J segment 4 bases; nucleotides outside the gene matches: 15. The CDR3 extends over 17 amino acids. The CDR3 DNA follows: TGTGCCAGCAGCCTTTTCGGGGGACAGGGATGGGGCACTGAAGCTTTCTTT. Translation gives CASSLFGGQGWGTEAFF.

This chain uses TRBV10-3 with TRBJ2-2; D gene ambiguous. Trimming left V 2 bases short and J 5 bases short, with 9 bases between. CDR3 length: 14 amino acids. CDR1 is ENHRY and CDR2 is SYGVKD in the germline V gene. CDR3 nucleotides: TGTGCCATCAGTGAGCCCTTAAAAACCGGGGAGCTGTTTTTT. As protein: CAISEPLKTGELFF.

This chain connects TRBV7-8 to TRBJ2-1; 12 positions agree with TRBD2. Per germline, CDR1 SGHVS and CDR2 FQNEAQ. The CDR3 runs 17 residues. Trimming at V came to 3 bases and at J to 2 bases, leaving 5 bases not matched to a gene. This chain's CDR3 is CASSLLTSGSPYNEQFF. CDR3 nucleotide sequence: TGTGCCAGCAGCTTGCTGACTAGCGGGAGCCCCTACAATGAGCAGTTCTTC.

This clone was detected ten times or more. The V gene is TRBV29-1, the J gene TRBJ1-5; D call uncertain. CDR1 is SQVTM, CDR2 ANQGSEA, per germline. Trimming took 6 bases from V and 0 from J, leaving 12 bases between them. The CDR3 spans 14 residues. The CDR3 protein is CSVPIGDSNQPQHF. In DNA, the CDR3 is TGCAGCGTCCCTATCGGAGATAGCAATCAGCCCCAGCATTTT.

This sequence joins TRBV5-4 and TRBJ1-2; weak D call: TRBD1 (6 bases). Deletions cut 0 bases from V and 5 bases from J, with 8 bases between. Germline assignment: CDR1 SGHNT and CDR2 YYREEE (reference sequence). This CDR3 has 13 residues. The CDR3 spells CASSLATGYGYTF. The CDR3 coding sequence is TGTGCCAGCAGCTTGGCGACAGGTTATGGCTACACCTTC.

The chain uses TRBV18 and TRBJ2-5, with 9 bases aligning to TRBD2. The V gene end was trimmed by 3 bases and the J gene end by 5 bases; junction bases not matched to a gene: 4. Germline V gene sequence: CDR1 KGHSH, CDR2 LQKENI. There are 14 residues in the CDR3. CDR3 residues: CASSPVAGDETQYF. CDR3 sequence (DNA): TGTGCCAGCTCACCCGTAGCGGGGGATGAGACCCAGTACTTC.

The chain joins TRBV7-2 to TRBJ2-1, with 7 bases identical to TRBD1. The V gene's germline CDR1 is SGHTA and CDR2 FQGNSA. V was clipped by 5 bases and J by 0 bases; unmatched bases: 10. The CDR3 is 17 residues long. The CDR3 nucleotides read TGTGCCAGCAGCGACCACCTAACAGGGGACTCCTACAATGAGCAGTTCTTC. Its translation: CASSDHLTGDSYNEQFF.

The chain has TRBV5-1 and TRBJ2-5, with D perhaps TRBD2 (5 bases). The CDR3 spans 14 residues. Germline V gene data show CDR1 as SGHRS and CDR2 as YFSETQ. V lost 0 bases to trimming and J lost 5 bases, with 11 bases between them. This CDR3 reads CASSLVGRGETQYF. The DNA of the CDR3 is TGCGCCAGCAGCTTGGTTGGGAGAGGGGAGACCCAGTACTTC.

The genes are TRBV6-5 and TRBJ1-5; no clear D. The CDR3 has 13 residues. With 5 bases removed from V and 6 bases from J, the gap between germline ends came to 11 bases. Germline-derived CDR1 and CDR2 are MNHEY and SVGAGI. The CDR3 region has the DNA TGTGCCAGCAGTAACAGTTTAGGTCAGCCCCAGCATTTT. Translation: CASSNSLGQPQHF.

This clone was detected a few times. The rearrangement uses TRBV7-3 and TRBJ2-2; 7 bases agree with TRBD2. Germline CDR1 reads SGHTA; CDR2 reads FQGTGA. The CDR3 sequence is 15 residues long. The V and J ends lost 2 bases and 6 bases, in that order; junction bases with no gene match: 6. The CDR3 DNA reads TGTGCCAGCAGCTTAGCCAGCGGGACCGCCGGGGAGCTGTTTTTT. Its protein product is CASSLASGTAGELFF.

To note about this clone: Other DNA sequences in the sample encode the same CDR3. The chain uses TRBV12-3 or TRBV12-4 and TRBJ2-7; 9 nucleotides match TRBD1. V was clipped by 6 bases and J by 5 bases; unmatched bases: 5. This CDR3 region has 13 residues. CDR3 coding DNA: TGTGCCAGCAGCCCGGGACAGGGCCACGAGCAGTACTTC. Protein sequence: CASSPGQGHEQYF.

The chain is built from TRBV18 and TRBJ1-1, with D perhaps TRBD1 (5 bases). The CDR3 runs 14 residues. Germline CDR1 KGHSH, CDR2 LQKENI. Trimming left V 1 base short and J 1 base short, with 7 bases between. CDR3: CASSPLGANTEAFF. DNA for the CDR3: TGTGCCAGCTCACCACTTGGGGCGAACACTGAAGCTTTCTTT.

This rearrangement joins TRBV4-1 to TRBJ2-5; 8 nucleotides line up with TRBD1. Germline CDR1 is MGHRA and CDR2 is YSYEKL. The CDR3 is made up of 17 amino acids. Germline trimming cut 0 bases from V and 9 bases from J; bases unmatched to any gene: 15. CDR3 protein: CASSQEVPGGPRLSQYF. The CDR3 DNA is TGCGCCAGCAGCCAAGAGGTTCCAGGGGGCCCCCGATTGTCCCAGTACTTC.

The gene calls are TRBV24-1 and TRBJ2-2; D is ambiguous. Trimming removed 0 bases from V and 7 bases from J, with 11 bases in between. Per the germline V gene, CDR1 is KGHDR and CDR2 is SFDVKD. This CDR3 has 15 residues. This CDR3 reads CATSDLPGLGGELFF. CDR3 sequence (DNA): TGTGCCACCAGTGATTTGCCGGGTTTAGGCGGGGAGCTGTTTTTT.

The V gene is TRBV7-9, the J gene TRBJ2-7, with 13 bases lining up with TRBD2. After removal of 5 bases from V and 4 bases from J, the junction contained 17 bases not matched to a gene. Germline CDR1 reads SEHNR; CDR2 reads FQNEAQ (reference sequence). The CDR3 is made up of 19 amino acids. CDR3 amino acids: CASSPLGGTSGNPVYEQYF. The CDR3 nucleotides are TGTGCCAGCAGCCCCCTTGGTGGGACTAGCGGGAATCCGGTTTACGAGCAGTACTTC.

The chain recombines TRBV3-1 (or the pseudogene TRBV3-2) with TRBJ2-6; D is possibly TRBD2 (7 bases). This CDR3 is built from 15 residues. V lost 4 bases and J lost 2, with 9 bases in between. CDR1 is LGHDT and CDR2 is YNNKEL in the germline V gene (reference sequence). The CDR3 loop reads CASSRGGPGANVLTF. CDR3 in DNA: TGTGCCAGCAGCCGCGGGGGCCCTGGGGCCAACGTCCTGACTTTC.

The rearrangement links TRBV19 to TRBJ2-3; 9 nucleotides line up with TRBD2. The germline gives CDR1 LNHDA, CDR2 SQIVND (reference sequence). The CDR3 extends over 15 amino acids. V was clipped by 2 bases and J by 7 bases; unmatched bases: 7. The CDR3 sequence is CASSITSGRRNTQYF. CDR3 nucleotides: TGTGCCAGTAGTATAACCAGCGGGAGGAGGAATACGCAGTATTTT.

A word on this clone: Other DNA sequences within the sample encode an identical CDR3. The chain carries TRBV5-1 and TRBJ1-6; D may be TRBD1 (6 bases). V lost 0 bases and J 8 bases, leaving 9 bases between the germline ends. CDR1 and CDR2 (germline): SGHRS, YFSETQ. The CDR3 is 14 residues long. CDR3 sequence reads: CASSLGGGDSPLHF. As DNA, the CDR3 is TGCGCCAGCAGCTTGGGAGGGGGGGATTCACCCCTCCACTTT.

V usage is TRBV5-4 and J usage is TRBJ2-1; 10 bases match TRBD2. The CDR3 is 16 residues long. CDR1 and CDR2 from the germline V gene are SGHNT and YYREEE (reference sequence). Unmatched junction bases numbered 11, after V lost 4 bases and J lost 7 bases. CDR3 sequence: CASSPGAAGGPNEQFF. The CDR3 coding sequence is TGTGCCAGCAGCCCTGGGGCAGCGGGAGGGCCGAATGAGCAGTTCTTC.

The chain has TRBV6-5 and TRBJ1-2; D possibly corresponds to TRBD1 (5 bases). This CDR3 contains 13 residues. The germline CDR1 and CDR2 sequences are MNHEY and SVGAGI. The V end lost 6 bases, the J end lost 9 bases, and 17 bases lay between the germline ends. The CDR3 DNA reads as TGTGCCAGCAGACTGGGGGGGGGTGACCGCTACACCTTC. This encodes CASRLGGGDRYTF.